This TCR beta chain appears in the sequencing data of a study of vaccination and CD4 T cells after COVID-19. Study information: Median draw time for post-COVID samples was 90 to 130 days post-diagnosis (range 35 to 161).

General observations from the study: Median counts of SARS-CoV-2-reactive clonotypes increased from approximately 21 to 40; this difference was not significant.

Treatment given: roughly 10-day PBMC culture with coronavirus spike peptide pools or control peptides (ViraFEST assay). As nucleocapsid antibodies were negative both before and after vaccination, the healthy vaccine recipients showed no prior SARS-CoV-2 infection. Fresh replacement IL-2 medium substituted for half the medium on days 3 and 7. On this clonotype: Its cognate antigen is unknown.

Trimming took 7 bases from V and 0 from J, leaving 16 bases between them. The CDR3 spans 15 residues. CDR1 and CDR2 from the germline V gene are LNHDA and SQIVND (reference sequence). The Oncomine TCR Beta short-read assay sequenced DNA from cultured CD4+ T cells. MiXCR was run by TCRdb on the PCR reads, yielding one entry per CDR3 protein. The data hold 20,000 to 25,000 distinct CDR3 sequences, with roughly 40% observed a single time. Material: CD4+ T cells from blood, cultured in vitro, obtained before SARS-CoV-2 vaccination. The chain recombines TRBV19 with TRBJ2-7, with D possibly matching TRBD2 (5 bases). This sequence was found in a human donor who received a COVID-19 vaccine. In nucleotides, the CDR3 is TGTGCCAGTAACCCTGGACGAGGGAGCTCCTACGAGCAGTACTTC. Translation: CASNPGRGSSYEQYF.